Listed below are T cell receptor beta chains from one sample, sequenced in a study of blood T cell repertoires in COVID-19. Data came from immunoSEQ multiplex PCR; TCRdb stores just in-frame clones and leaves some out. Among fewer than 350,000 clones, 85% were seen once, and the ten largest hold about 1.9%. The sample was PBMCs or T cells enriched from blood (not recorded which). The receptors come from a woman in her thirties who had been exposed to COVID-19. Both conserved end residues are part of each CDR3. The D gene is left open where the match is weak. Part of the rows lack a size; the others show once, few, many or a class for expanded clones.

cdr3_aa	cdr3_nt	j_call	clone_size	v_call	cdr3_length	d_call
CASSRTSGGTYEQYF	TGTGCCAGCAGCCGGACTAGCGGGGGGACCTACGAGCAGTACTTC	TRBJ2-7	.	TRBV5-4	15	TRBD2
CASSLPPAGRGAGSEAFF	TGTGCCAGCAGTTTACCCCCCGCGGGCCGGGGGGCCGGCTCTGAAGCTTTCTTT	TRBJ1-1	.	TRBV28	18	.
CASSPGLGRHEQYF	TGTGCCAGCAGCCCGGGACTAGGTCGACACGAGCAGTACTTC	TRBJ2-7	.	TRBV5-6	14	TRBD2
CASSETGTSGSEQYF	TGTGCCAGCAGCGAGACCGGGACTAGCGGGAGCGAGCAGTACTTC	TRBJ2-7	.	TRBV9	15	TRBD2
CASSSPGVYGYTF	TGTGCCAGCAGCTCTCCAGGGGTATATGGCTACACCTTC	TRBJ1-2	.	TRBV12-3/TRBV12-4	13	.
CASSDSDRDTGELFF	TGTGCCAGCAGTGACTCGGACAGGGACACCGGGGAGCTGTTTTTT	TRBJ2-2	.	TRBV6-4	15	TRBD1
CASSQPTGVNTEAFF	TGTGCCAGCTCACAGCCGACAGGGGTGAACACTGAAGCTTTCTTT	TRBJ1-1	.	TRBV18	15	TRBD1
CASSPTGKTYEQYF	TGTGCCAGCAGTCCGACAGGGAAAACCTACGAGCAGTACTTC	TRBJ2-7	.	TRBV27	14	TRBD1
CASSQTKAGDTQYF	TGCGCCAGCAGCCAGACCAAAGCGGGAGATACGCAGTATTTT	TRBJ2-3	.	TRBV5-1	14	.
CASSQEFRQAGVTDTQYF	TGTGCCAGCAGCCAAGAGTTCCGTCAAGCGGGAGTCACAGATACGCAGTATTTT	TRBJ2-3	.	TRBV4-2	18	TRBD2
CAWSYQVGGAEQYF	TGTGCCTGGAGTTATCAGGTGGGAGGAGCCGAGCAGTACTTC	TRBJ2-7	.	TRBV30	14	.
CASSAVVQPSGGYTF	TGTGCCAGCAGCGCGGTCGTTCAGCCCTCTGGTGGCTACACCTTC	TRBJ1-2	once	TRBV2	15	.
CASSQDPFYQRQGARDTQYF	TGTGCCAGCAGCCAAGATCCTTTCTACCAACGACAGGGGGCGAGAGATACGCAGTATTTT	TRBJ2-3	.	TRBV3-1/TRBV3-2	20	TRBD1
CASSMAAGELFF	TGTGCCAGTAGTATGGCAGCCGGGGAGCTGTTTTTT	TRBJ2-2	.	TRBV19	12	.
CASLPGQRQETQYF	TGTGCCAGCCTACCGGGACAGAGGCAAGAGACCCAGTACTTC	TRBJ2-5	.	TRBV18	14	TRBD1
CASSSRDYSNQPQHF	TGTGCCAGCAGTTCCCGAGATTATAGCAATCAGCCCCAGCATTTT	TRBJ1-5	.	TRBV28	15	.
CASSLETGDGNTIYF	TGCGCCAGCAGCTTGGAAACAGGGGACGGAAACACCATATATTTT	TRBJ1-3	.	TRBV5-1	15	TRBD1
CASSIRWRTGGNTIYF	TGTGCCAGTAGTATCCGATGGAGGACAGGTGGAAACACCATATATTTT	TRBJ1-3	.	TRBV19	16	TRBD1
CASTLDGGGAPFF	TGTGCCAGCACCCTAGATGGGGGGGGCGCACCTTTCTTT	TRBJ1-1	few	TRBV7-9	13	.
CASSISRGQGLYEQYF	TGTGCCAGTAGTATTAGCCGCGGACAGGGGCTATACGAGCAGTACTTC	TRBJ2-7	once	TRBV19	16	TRBD1
CASRPGQSNEKLFF	TGTGCCAGCAGACCGGGACAGAGTAATGAAAAACTGTTTTTT	TRBJ1-4	.	TRBV28	14	TRBD1
CASSQDKGVNSPLHF	TGCGCCAGCAGCCAAGATAAAGGAGTCAATTCACCCCTCCACTTT	TRBJ1-6	.	TRBV4-3	15	.
CASSHTGTGQGTNTEAFF	TGCGCCAGCAGCCACACCGGGACAGGTCAAGGGACGAACACTGAAGCTTTCTTT	TRBJ1-1	.	TRBV4-3	18	TRBD1
CASSTGQPNQPQHF	TGTGCCAGCAGTACGGGACAGCCCAATCAGCCCCAGCATTTT	TRBJ1-5	.	TRBV2	14	TRBD1
CASSLGQLSYNEQFF	TGTGCCAGCAGTTTGGGACAGCTCTCCTACAATGAGCAGTTCTTC	TRBJ2-1	.	TRBV6-2/TRBV6-3	15	TRBD1
CATSDGTSGGLAKNIQYF	TGTGCCACCAGTGACGGGACTAGCGGGGGTCTAGCCAAAAACATTCAGTACTTC	TRBJ2-4	.	TRBV24-1	18	TRBD2
CASSGGNPWNQPQHF	TGTGCCAGCAGCGGAGGTAATCCATGGAATCAGCCCCAGCATTTT	TRBJ1-5	.	TRBV6-8	15	.
CASSPDNLNQPQHF	TGTGCCAGCAGCCCCGACAACTTAAATCAGCCCCAGCATTTT	TRBJ1-5	many	TRBV9	14	.
CASRTHPGRDSRWNTEAFF	TGTGCCAGTAGAACCCATCCGGGAAGGGACAGCCGGTGGAACACTGAAGCTTTCTTT	TRBJ1-1	.	TRBV21-1	19	.
CARSLGGPNTEAFF	TGTGCCAGAAGCTTGGGGGGCCCGAACACTGAAGCTTTCTTT	TRBJ1-1	.	TRBV5-3	14	.
CASSFRVRNTEAFF	TGTGCCAGCAGCTTTAGAGTTCGGAACACTGAAGCTTTCTTT	TRBJ1-1	.	TRBV5-6	14	.
CASSESGRGRAFF	TGCGCCAGCAGTGAGTCGGGAAGGGGTCGGGCTTTCTTT	TRBJ1-1	.	TRBV10-1	13	.
CAWSIAQGDSEKLFF	TGTGCCTGGAGTATCGCACAGGGAGATAGTGAAAAACTGTTTTTT	TRBJ1-4	few	TRBV30	15	.
CASSSSGGSYGYTF	TGTGCCAGCAGTTCATCAGGGGGCTCCTATGGCTACACCTTC	TRBJ1-2	.	TRBV6-2/TRBV6-3	14	TRBD1
CASSIIHYNEQFF	TGTGCCAGTAGTATAATCCACTACAATGAGCAGTTCTTC	TRBJ2-1	.	TRBV19	13	.
CAISGLADVLLTDTQYF	TGTGCCATCAGTGGACTAGCTGATGTCCTACTAACAGATACGCAGTATTTT	TRBJ2-3	few	TRBV10-3	17	TRBD2
CASSRTPPSNQPQHF	TGTGCCAGCAGTCGCACACCCCCTTCTAATCAGCCCCAGCATTTT	TRBJ1-5	.	TRBV28	15	.